These 32 T cell receptor beta chains share one sample of origin, sequenced in a study of identical twins. TCRdb reprocessed the 5' RACE reads with MiXCR, giving one entry per CDR3 protein. The sample holds 200,000 to 250,000 distinct CDR3 sequences, 7.5% seen once. The sample also formed part of further work on yellow fever vaccine responses in identical twins.

The sequenced material came from memory (CD45RO+) T cells sorted from blood. These receptors all come from a woman aged 18-35 years in good health.

This clonotype was found many times. In DNA, the CDR3 is TGCGCCAGCAGCTTGGAGTTAACCGGGACAGGACAGGATACGCAGTATTTT. It codes for CASSLELTGTGQDTQYF. The V and J genes are TRBV5-1 and TRBJ2-3; 8 nucleotides match TRBD1. Germline trimming cut 0 bases from V and 6 bases from J; bases unmatched to any gene: 12. Germline V gene data show CDR1 as SGHRS and CDR2 as YFSETQ. CDR3 length equals 17 residues.

This clonotype was seen repeatedly, ten times or more. The DNA of the CDR3 is TGTGCCAGCAACGTTGGGAACTATGGCTACACCTTC. This codes for CASNVGNYGYTF. The V call is TRBV12-3 or TRBV12-4, the J call TRBJ1-2; no clear D. The V end was cut by 7 bases, the J end by 2 bases, with 8 bases between. The CDR3 is 12 amino acids.

This clonotype has ten or more counts. This sequence joins TRBV20-1 and TRBJ1-6, with D uncertain. The germline V gene encodes CDR1 DFQATT and CDR2 SNEGSKA (reference sequence). Deletions cut 4 bases from V and 6 bases from J, with 7 bases between. The CDR3 is made up of 12 amino acids. The CDR3 nucleotides read TGCAGTGCTAAGCCTACTAATTCACCCCTCCACTTT. Translating gives CSAKPTNSPLHF.

The CDR3, as DNA: TGCGCCAGCAGCCAAGTGGGCAGGGACCTTAATGAAAAACTGTTTTTT. Protein sequence: CASSQVGRDLNEKLFF. This sequence joins TRBV4-3 and TRBJ1-4; TRBD1 is a possible D gene (5 bases). V was trimmed by 1 base and J by 4 bases, leaving 13 bases between them. The germline V gene encodes CDR1 LGHNA and CDR2 YSLEER. CDR3 length: 16 residues.

In this sample, this clonotype turned up a few times. V and J are TRBV4-2 and TRBJ2-1; 15 bases fit TRBD2. V was pared by 6 bases and J by 0 bases, with 9 bases of the junction left unmatched. The germline gives CDR1 LGHNA, CDR2 YNFKEQ. The CDR3 loop spans 19 amino acids. This CDR3 reads CASRHSGLAGGTSYNEQFF. The CDR3, as DNA: TGTGCCAGCAGGCACTCGGGACTAGCGGGAGGAACCTCCTACAATGAGCAGTTCTTC.

This clonotype came up a few times. The rearrangement joins TRBV7-8 to TRBJ1-4; 8 bases map to TRBD1. In germline, CDR1 is SGHVS, CDR2 FQNEAQ. The V and J ends lost 3 bases and 4 bases, in that order; junction bases with no gene match: 7. This CDR3 contains 16 residues. CDR3 sequence reads: CASSFQGALFNEKLFF. The DNA for the CDR3 is TGTGCCAGCAGCTTTCAGGGGGCCTTGTTTAATGAAAAACTGTTTTTT. Full variable domain (missing parts from reference TRBV7-8 and TRBJ1-4): GAGVSQSPRYKVAKRGQDVALRCDPISGHVSLFWYQQALGQGPEFLTYFQNEAQLDKSGLPSDRFFAERPEGSVSTLKIQRTQQEDSAVYLCASSFQGALFNEKLFFGSGTQLSVL.

The chain links TRBV27 to TRBJ2-6; D is unclear. From germline, CDR1 is MNHEY and CDR2 SMNVEV (reference sequence). The V and J ends lost 2 bases and 0 bases respectively, with 8 bases between them. The CDR3 covers 16 residues. CDR3 coding DNA: TGTGCCAGCAGTTTAGGGTGGTCCTCTGGGGCCAACGTCCTGACTTTC. This sequence encodes CASSLGWSSGANVLTF.

This clonotype was picked up a small number of times. V gene TRBV12-3 or TRBV12-4 combines with J gene TRBJ1-6; no clear D gene. The CDR3 has 14 residues. V lost 0 bases, J lost 6 bases, and 6 bases lay in between. The DNA of the CDR3 is TGTGCCAGCAGTTTAGCTCCCACTAATTCACCCCTCCACTTT. It codes for CASSLAPTNSPLHF.

This clonotype has ten or more counts. The CDR3 protein is CSASWAGQETQYF. The CDR3 coding sequence is TGCAGTGCTAGTTGGGCAGGACAAGAGACCCAGTACTTC. The chain combines TRBV20-1 with TRBJ2-5; D gene ambiguous. From germline, CDR1 is DFQATT and CDR2 SNEGSKA (reference sequence). CDR3 length: 13 amino acids. Deletions cut 3 bases from V and 2 bases from J, with 10 bases between.

This clonotype was picked up many times. The V gene is TRBV6-1, the J gene TRBJ2-3, with D perhaps TRBD2 (7 bases). The CDR3 is made up of 13 amino acids. Germline CDR1 and CDR2: MNHNS and SASEGT. Trimming pared 7 bases from V and 1 base from J, leaving 9 bases between. CDR3 residues: CASKGGGTDTQYF. In DNA, the CDR3 is TGTGCCAGCAAGGGGGGGGGCACAGATACGCAGTATTTT.

The rearrangement links TRBV5-5 to TRBJ1-1; 7 nucleotides agree with TRBD1. The germline CDR1 and CDR2 sequences are SGHKS and YYEKEE (reference sequence). J gave up 1 base and V 0 bases, and 3 bases lay outside the gene matches. The CDR3 has 15 residues. DNA for the CDR3: TGTGCCAGCAGCTTGGAGGGGGCCAAGAACACTGAAGCTTTCTTT. Translated: CASSLEGAKNTEAFF. Looking up the rest from reference TRBV5-5 and TRBJ1-1 gives the full variable domain: DAGVTQSPTHLIKTRGQQVTLRCSPISGHKSVSWYQQVLGQGPQFIFQYYEKEERGRGNFPDRFSARQFPNYSSELNVNALLLGDSALYLCASSLEGAKNTEAFFGQGTRLTVV.

This chain uses TRBV5-1 with TRBJ2-7, with 9 nucleotides matching TRBD2. The CDR3 runs 13 residues. The ends lost 4 bases at V and 5 bases at J; junction bases unmatched: 4. From germline, CDR1 is SGHRS and CDR2 YFSETQ. CDR3: CASSPWTSDEQYF. The CDR3 DNA follows: TGCGCCAGCAGCCCTTGGACTAGCGACGAGCAGTACTTC.

This clonotype was counted between two and nine times. This chain connects TRBV7-6 to TRBJ2-1; D is uncertain. Germline V gene data show CDR1 as SGHVS and CDR2 as FNYEAQ. The CDR3 extends over 17 amino acids. The ends were cut back, 3 bases at V and 2 bases at J, with 17 bases in the middle. The CDR3 loop is CASSLDGPANTYNEQFF. CDR3 bases: TGTGCCAGCAGCTTGGATGGACCTGCCAATACCTACAATGAGCAGTTCTTC.

The chain joins TRBV6-1 to TRBJ2-5, with no clear D. This CDR3 contains 14 residues. V lost 1 base, J lost 1 base, and 7 bases lay in between. Germline V gene data show CDR1 as MNHNS and CDR2 as SASEGT. CDR3 sequence (DNA): TGTGCCAGCAGTGAAGGTGCCGCCCAAGAGACCCAGTACTTC. Residues: CASSEGAAQETQYF.

This chain uses TRBV6-5 with TRBJ1-1; D ambiguous. Per germline, CDR1 MNHEY and CDR2 SVGAGI. Trimming pared 7 bases from V and 6 bases from J, leaving 9 bases between. This CDR3 comprises 11 residues. In DNA form, the CDR3 reads TGTGCCAGCACCCTTGACCCTGAAGCTTTCTTT. Its translation is CASTLDPEAFF.

This clonotype was counted between two and nine times. This sequence joins TRBV5-1 and TRBJ1-4, with TRBD1 matching over 8 bases. Germline CDR1 and CDR2: SGHRS and YFSETQ. V shed 3 bases and J 4 bases; nucleotides not matched to a gene: 2. The CDR3 loop spans 14 amino acids. The CDR3 sequence is CASSWTGYNEKLFF. CDR3 nucleotides: TGCGCCAGCAGCTGGACAGGGTATAATGAAAAACTGTTTTTT.

This clonotype has a count of ten or more. This chain joins TRBV20-1 and TRBJ2-3; TRBD2 matches 10 bases. This CDR3 comprises 16 residues. Germline CDR1 and CDR2: DFQATT and SNEGSKA (reference sequence). V trimming: 0 bases; J trimming: 4 bases; junction bases outside the gene matches: 7. The CDR3 DNA reads as TGCAGTGCTAGAGATATCAAGCGGGGGGGCCCAGATACGCAGTATTTT. Translating gives CSARDIKRGGPDTQYF.

CDR3 sequence reads: CASSFGLTETQYF. The CDR3 nucleotides read TGTGCCAGCAGCTTTGGTCTAACGGAGACCCAGTACTTC. The chain joins TRBV11-2 to TRBJ2-5; D not certain. V shed 3 bases and J shed 5 bases, with 10 bases lying between them. Germline V lookup: CDR1 SGHAT, CDR2 FQNNGV. CDR3 length: 13 residues.

This clonotype was picked up many times. The chain recombines TRBV2 with TRBJ2-7, with D maybe TRBD1 (6 bases). Trimming took off 6 bases at V and 0 bases at J, with 12 bases between the two ends. Looked up from germline, CDR1 is SNHLY and CDR2 is FYNNEI. This CDR3 is 14 amino acids long. The CDR3 protein is CASRAGTNSYEQYF. DNA of the CDR3: TGTGCCAGCAGAGCCGGGACAAACTCCTACGAGCAGTACTTC.

Ten or more counts support this clonotype. This chain links TRBV29-1 with TRBJ2-3; TRBD1 might be the D (6 bases). The CDR3 has 16 amino acids. CDR1 is SQVTM, CDR2 ANQGSEA, per germline. Trimming took 4 bases from V and 3 from J, leaving 20 bases between them. CDR3 nucleotide sequence: TGCAGCGTTGTAAGAGGGACACGTGGCACAACAGATACGCAGTATTTT. Protein sequence: CSVVRGTRGTTDTQYF.

There are a few counts of this clonotype. The chain combines TRBV4-1 with TRBJ2-3, with D perhaps TRBD2 (5 bases). The germline gives CDR1 MGHRA, CDR2 YSYEKL. This CDR3 is 14 amino acids long. Trimming stripped 4 bases from V and 2 bases from J, with 10 bases between. The CDR3 region has the DNA TGCGCCAGCAGCCTAGCGACACCCACAGATACGCAGTATTTT. Protein: CASSLATPTDTQYF.

This clonotype was picked up a small number of times. The rearrangement links TRBV6-2 or TRBV6-3 to TRBJ2-1, with a weak D call TRBD2 (6 bases). Germline values: CDR1 MNHEY, CDR2 SVGEGT. The CDR3 contains 15 residues. With 6 bases removed from V and 7 bases from J, the gap between germline ends came to 19 bases. The CDR3 coding sequence is TGTGCCAGCAGCCCTCCGGGGGTTAGTGGGAATGAGCAGTTCTTC. As protein: CASSPPGVSGNEQFF.

This chain uses TRBV20-1 with TRBJ2-5, with D possibly called TRBD1 or TRBD2 (5 bases each). V dropped 6 bases and J dropped 4 bases, with 15 bases sitting between them. The CDR3 is 13 residues long. Germline-derived CDR1 and CDR2 are DFQATT and SNEGSKA (reference sequence). The CDR3 loop reads CSAGAGAGETQYF. Written as DNA, the CDR3 is TGCAGTGCCGGTGCCGGGGCGGGAGAGACCCAGTACTTC.

V usage is TRBV2 and J usage is TRBJ2-5, with D hard to call. The V end was cut by 6 bases, the J end by 6 bases, with 8 bases between. Germline CDR1 reads SNHLY; CDR2 reads FYNNEI. This CDR3 contains 11 residues. CDR3: CASRDRQTQYF. CDR3 coding DNA: TGTGCCAGCAGGGACCGGCAGACCCAGTACTTC.

This clonotype was found a few times. The chain uses TRBV20-1 and TRBJ2-5; D possibly uses TRBD1 or TRBD2 (5 bases each). The CDR3 sequence is 13 residues long. Trimming pared 1 base from V and 2 bases from J, leaving 8 bases between. CDR1 DFQATT and CDR2 SNEGSKA come from the germline V gene (reference sequence). This CDR3 is CSARAGGQETQYF. The CDR3 nucleotides read TGCAGTGCTAGAGCTGGGGGACAAGAGACCCAGTACTTC.

This rearrangement joins TRBV5-1 to TRBJ2-1; TRBD2 might be the D (5 bases). The CDR3 extends over 15 amino acids. Germline CDR1 SGHRS, CDR2 YFSETQ. V lost 5 bases, J lost 2 bases, and 14 bases lay in between. The CDR3 spells CASRVRVQTYNEQFF. DNA of the CDR3: TGCGCCAGCAGGGTGAGGGTCCAAACCTACAATGAGCAGTTCTTC.

Many counts were recorded for this clonotype. The genes are TRBV27 and TRBJ1-2, with D maybe TRBD1 (6 bases). Per the germline V gene, CDR1 is MNHEY and CDR2 is SMNVEV (reference sequence). This CDR3 spans 13 amino acids. Trimming stripped 2 bases from V and 4 bases from J, with 8 bases between. The CDR3 DNA reads TGTGCCAGCAGTTTAGCGGACAGCTATGGCTACACCTTC. This codes for CASSLADSYGYTF.

This clonotype showed up many times. The V call is TRBV3-1, the J call TRBJ2-7; 7 bases line up with TRBD2. After removal of 3 bases from V and 1 base from J, the junction contained 3 bases not matched to a gene. Germline V lookup: CDR1 LGHDT, CDR2 YNNKEL (reference sequence). CDR3 size: 14 residues. CDR3 DNA sequence: TGTGCCAGCAGCCAGTCTAGCGGATCCTACGAGCAGTACTTC. It yields the protein CASSQSSGSYEQYF.

This clonotype has at least ten counts. CDR3 residues: CASSLQTGRNEQFF. The CDR3 DNA sequence: TGTGCCAGCAGCCTTCAGACAGGGCGCAATGAGCAGTTCTTC. The chain carries TRBV14 and TRBJ2-1, with TRBD1 matching 7 bases. This CDR3 is 14 amino acids long. CDR1 is SGHDN, CDR2 FVKESK, per germline. The V gene end was trimmed by 4 bases and the J gene end by 6 bases; junction bases not matched to a gene: 6.

This clonotype has ten or more counts. The V gene is TRBV6-2 or TRBV6-3, the J gene TRBJ2-1; TRBD2 matches at 9 bases. This CDR3 is 15 amino acids long. Germline values: CDR1 MNHEY, CDR2 SVGEGT. V shed 6 bases and J 2 bases; nucleotides not matched to a gene: 5. The CDR3 coding sequence is TGTGCCAGCAGACCCCTAGCGGGACCCTACAATGAGCAGTTCTTC. It yields the protein CASRPLAGPYNEQFF.

This clonotype was counted ten times or more. This rearrangement joins TRBV7-8 to TRBJ2-7; 8 bases align to TRBD2. The CDR3 length is 16 residues. Per germline, CDR1 SGHVS and CDR2 FQNEAQ. The V and J ends lost 5 bases and 2 bases, in that order; junction bases with no gene match: 11. DNA of the CDR3: TGTGCCAGCAGCCCGATAGACACTAGCGGTACCTACGAGCAGTACTTC. It specifies CASSPIDTSGTYEQYF.

This clonotype was counted at least ten times. The CDR3 DNA reads as TGTGCCAGCAGCCAAGTGGACGGCTACGAGCAGTACTTC. The encoded protein is CASSQVDGYEQYF. The genes are TRBV3-1 and TRBJ2-7; no clear D. The CDR3 runs to 13 residues. V was trimmed by 1 base and J by 3 bases, leaving 7 bases between them. The V gene's germline CDR1 is LGHDT and CDR2 YNNKEL (reference sequence).